This TCR beta chain is from a study of shared clonotypes between healthy human individuals. Study-wide background: CD4 naive and memory got three plates each, CD8 naive two, CD8 memory one.

Notes on this clone: Its antigen is still unknown.

V dropped 4 bases and J dropped 2 bases, with 12 bases sitting between them. Germline CDR1 SGHRS, CDR2 YFSETQ. The CDR3 covers 14 residues. General study points: Shared across several donors were roughly 4.8% of the naive CD4 clonotypes.

Several immunoSEQ plates held equal portions of the genomic DNA taken from each subset. Clones were sequenced by immunoSEQ multiplex PCR, and TCRdb holds only the in-frame ones, with some missing. The sample contains about a million clones, about 70% of which appear only once. This chain joins TRBV5-1 and TRBJ2-5; perhaps D is TRBD1 or TRBD2 (5 bases each). This TCR came from a man younger than 35 in good health. Sequenced material: memory CD4+ T cells sorted from blood. As to subset: CD45RA-negative fraction. The CDR3 nucleotides read TGCGCCAGCAGCGAGGGGCAGTGGCAAGAGACCCAGTACTTC. It encodes CASSEGQWQETQYF.